One and the same sample provided the 4 T cell receptor beta chains below, sequenced in a study of blood T cell repertoires in COVID-19. Some clones are missing from TCRdb's copy, which holds only in-frame ones; the method was immunoSEQ multiplex PCR. The sample includes around 220,000 clones, more than 75% of them seen just once. Sequenced sample: peripheral blood. Receptors were obtained from a woman aged 80 or over with COVID-19, enrolled during active disease.

The rearrangement uses TRBV7-8 and TRBJ1-5; no reliable D call. Trimming took off 4 bases at V and 2 bases at J, with 6 bases between the two ends. Per the germline V gene, CDR1 is SGHVS and CDR2 is FQNEAQ. CDR3 length: 13 residues. This chain's CDR3 is CASSSSGNQPQHF. CDR3 DNA: TGTGCCAGCAGCTCCTCAGGCAATCAGCCCCAGCATTTT.

This chain connects TRBV7-2 to TRBJ2-1; D call uncertain. V was shortened by 2 bases and J by 9 bases, with 8 bases between the two germline ends. The CDR3 consists of 12 residues. Germline V gene lookup returns CDR1 SGHTA and CDR2 FQGNSA. The CDR3 protein is CASSLPGFEQFF. As DNA, the CDR3 is TGTGCCAGCAGCTTACCCGGGTTTGAGCAGTTCTTC.

The chain couples TRBV2 to TRBJ1-5; TRBD1 aligns across 8 bases. The CDR3 runs 14 residues. After removal of 6 bases from V and 3 bases from J, the junction contained 4 bases not matched to a gene. Germline V gives CDR1 SNHLY, CDR2 FYNNEI. CDR3 in amino acids: CASSSDRDNQPQHF. CDR3 sequence (DNA): TGTGCCAGCAGCTCGGACAGGGACAATCAGCCCCAGCATTTT.

The V call is TRBV4-1, the J call TRBJ1-4; TRBD1 is a possible D gene (6 bases). The CDR3 length is 11 residues. V was trimmed by 10 bases and J by 6 bases, leaving 9 bases between them. Germline CDR1 reads MGHRA; CDR2 reads YSYEKL. The CDR3 region is CATGQYEKLFF. CDR3 DNA sequence: TGCGCCACAGGACAGTATGAAAAACTGTTTTTT.